The 30 T cell receptor beta chains below come from one sample, sequenced in a study of identifying expanded T cells in peripheral blood (dated by TCRdb to the late 2010s). The library came from the immunoSEQ multiplex PCR assay. The clones in this table, taken by TCRdb from immuneACCESS, are in-frame only. Not every clone is retained; where verified, under half of the shortfall comes from an unresolved V gene, and the cause of the rest is unknown. For this sample there are under 150,000 clones; approximately 88% appear just once. The top ten hold 2.5% to 3.5% of the sample. What was sequenced was blood. The receptors here all came from a person between 18 and 69 years old in good health.

CDR3 loop: CASSTGQGYQPQHF. The CDR3 DNA is TGTGCCAGCAGTACGGGACAGGGGTATCAGCCCCAGCATTTT. The chain carries TRBV2 and TRBJ1-5, with 10 bases that match TRBD1. In germline, CDR1 is SNHLY, CDR2 FYNNEI. V lost 5 bases and J lost 5; bases outside the gene matches: 3. CDR3 length: 14 amino acids.

This clone was found once. The chain joins TRBV28 to TRBJ2-7, with D hard to call. Germline CDR1 is MDHEN and CDR2 is SYDVKM. V dropped 6 bases and J dropped 4 bases, with 10 bases sitting between them. The CDR3 loop spans 12 amino acids. CDR3 in DNA: TGTGCCAGCAGCCACCCCGGGTACGAGCAGTACTTC. Translating it yields CASSHPGYEQYF.

This clone was seen more than once but under ten times. V is TRBV9 and J is TRBJ1-5, with TRBD1 as a possible D gene (6 bases). The CDR3 spans 14 residues. Trimming removed 4 bases from V and 5 bases from J, with 13 bases in between. Per germline, CDR1 SGDLS and CDR2 YYNGEE. For the CDR3, the DNA is TGTGCCAGCAGCTTGGGGGGGGCATATCAGCCCCAGCATTTT. Protein product: CASSLGGAYQPQHF.

The chain uses TRBV18 and TRBJ2-3, with TRBD1 as a possible D gene (6 bases). The CDR3 extends over 14 amino acids. Germline CDR1 is KGHSH and CDR2 is LQKENI. Trimming took off 6 bases at V and 0 bases at J, with 10 bases between the two ends. The CDR3 region is CASSLTGSTDTQYF. The CDR3 DNA reads TGTGCCAGCTCCTTGACAGGTAGCACAGATACGCAGTATTTT.

This chain joins TRBV4-2 and TRBJ1-3; 9 positions match TRBD1. V lost 2 bases to trimming and J lost 3 bases; unmatched junction nucleotides: 5. Per the germline V gene, CDR1 is LGHNA and CDR2 is YNFKEQ. The CDR3 length is 16 residues. This CDR3 reads CASSQQQGASGNTIYF. Here the CDR3 DNA reads TGTGCCAGCAGCCAACAACAGGGGGCTAGTGGAAACACCATATATTTT.

V gene TRBV18 combines with J gene TRBJ1-2; D is unresolved. The ends were cut back, 2 bases at V and 3 bases at J, with 10 bases in the middle. CDR3 size: 14 residues. Germline CDR1 KGHSH, CDR2 LQKENI. Written as DNA, the CDR3 is TGTGCCAGCTCACCAGACCGGAGGGACTATGGCTACACCTTC. Amino acids: CASSPDRRDYGYTF.

The chain is built from TRBV19 and TRBJ1-3, with D maybe TRBD1 (5 bases). Germline V CDR1 and CDR2: LNHDA, SQIVND (reference sequence). The CDR3 has 18 amino acids. Trimming left V 3 bases short and J 2 bases short, with 20 bases between. The CDR3 protein is CASSIGHGGTGAGNTIYF. The CDR3 DNA follows: TGTGCCAGTAGTATTGGCCATGGGGGGACCGGGGCTGGAAACACCATATATTTT.

The rearrangement uses TRBV9 and TRBJ1-2; 7 bases are a match to TRBD1. V lost 4 bases, J lost 3 bases, and 9 bases stayed unmatched. Germline V gene lookup returns CDR1 SGDLS and CDR2 YYNGEE. This CDR3 contains 15 residues. CDR3 residues: CASSYSRGFDYGYTF. The CDR3 DNA reads TGTGCCAGCAGCTACAGCAGGGGGTTCGACTATGGCTACACCTTC.

The V and J genes are TRBV7-2 and TRBJ2-2; D gene unclear. V was trimmed by 4 bases and J by 7 bases, leaving 7 bases between them. This CDR3 comprises 12 residues. From germline, CDR1 is SGHTA and CDR2 FQGNSA. CDR3: CASSSVVGELFF. The DNA of the CDR3 is TGTGCCAGCAGCTCCGTTGTCGGGGAGCTGTTTTTT.

The CDR3 DNA is TGTGCCAGCAGTCCCCCAGGGGGGGGCTATGGCTACACCTTC. Its translation: CASSPPGGGYGYTF. The V and J genes are TRBV27 and TRBJ1-2, with 7 bases that match TRBD1. Germline CDR1 MNHEY, CDR2 SMNVEV (reference sequence). The CDR3 is 14 residues long. With V trimmed by 5 bases and J by 4 bases, 7 bases remained unmatched.

The chain couples TRBV4-1 to TRBJ1-1, with a weak D call TRBD1 (5 bases). V was cut by 4 bases and J by 0 bases, with 15 bases left in between. Germline CDR1 is MGHRA and CDR2 is YSYEKL. The CDR3 loop spans 16 amino acids. In DNA form, the CDR3 reads TGCGCCAGCAGCCTCAGGGAGTCAGCAATGAACACTGAAGCTTTCTTT. This sequence encodes CASSLRESAMNTEAFF.

This chain links TRBV7-9 with TRBJ1-1, with no clear D. V dropped 1 base and J dropped 1 base, with 7 bases sitting between them. The germline gives CDR1 SEHNR, CDR2 FQNEAQ (reference sequence). The CDR3 contains 14 residues. The CDR3 spells CASSLGSGNTEAFF. CDR3 nucleotides: TGTGCCAGCAGCTTAGGTAGCGGGAACACTGAAGCTTTCTTT.

The V call is TRBV19, the J call TRBJ2-5; D is uncertain. CDR1 and CDR2 from the germline V gene are LNHDA and SQIVND (reference sequence). V lost 1 base, J lost 3 bases, and 9 bases lay in between. The CDR3 consists of 14 residues. CDR3 sequence reads: CASSIGSSKETQYF. The CDR3 region has the DNA TGTGCCAGTAGTATAGGCTCGTCCAAAGAGACCCAGTACTTC.

The chain has TRBV19 and TRBJ1-1; 7 nucleotides align to TRBD1. Trimming took 7 bases from V and 1 from J; bases not matched to a gene: 6. This CDR3 has 14 residues. Germline V gene sequence: CDR1 LNHDA, CDR2 SQIVND (reference sequence). The CDR3 DNA follows: TGTGCCAGTACCGTAGGGGGCCGGAACACTGAAGCTTTCTTT. Protein sequence: CASTVGGRNTEAFF.

In its sample, this clone was seen a few times. The V and J genes are TRBV7-6 and TRBJ1-1; possible D gene TRBD1, 5 bases. The CDR3 totals 13 residues. Looked up from germline, CDR1 is SGHVS and CDR2 is FNYEAQ. Trimming removed 0 bases from V and 7 bases from J, with 9 bases in between. The DNA of the CDR3 is TGTGCCAGCAGCTTAGCCCGGGACGGTGAAGCTTTCTTT. This sequence encodes CASSLARDGEAFF.

The chain couples TRBV27 to TRBJ2-7, with D possibly matching TRBD1 (5 bases). Per the germline V gene, CDR1 is MNHEY and CDR2 is SMNVEV (reference sequence). This CDR3 region has 12 residues. V gave up 4 bases and J gave up 9 bases, with 13 bases separating them. The CDR3 loop reads CASSSSQGWQYF. The CDR3 bases are TGTGCCAGCAGTTCGTCCCAGGGATGGCAGTACTTC.

The V gene is TRBV29-1, the J gene TRBJ2-7, with a possible D match to TRBD2 (5 bases). V lost 4 bases and J lost 0, with 10 bases in between. Germline loops: CDR1 SQVTM, CDR2 ANQGSEA. The CDR3 consists of 13 residues. The CDR3 nucleotides are TGCAGCGTTGGGGAGACGGCCTCCTACGAGCAGTACTTC. Protein sequence: CSVGETASYEQYF.

This chain joins TRBV13 and TRBJ1-1; D might be TRBD1 (5 bases). The CDR3 contains 16 residues. Germline-derived CDR1 and CDR2 are PRHDT and FYEKMQ (reference sequence). V was cut by 0 bases and J by 0 bases, with 11 bases left in between. The CDR3 bases are TGTGCCAGCAGCTTAGGGGGGAACAGGATGAACACTGAAGCTTTCTTT. This translates into CASSLGGNRMNTEAFF.

This clone was detected once. The rearrangement uses TRBV4-3 and TRBJ2-7, with TRBD1 as a possible D gene (5 bases). Germline-derived CDR1 and CDR2 are LGHNA and YSLEER. V was shortened by 6 bases and J by 0 bases, with 18 bases between the two germline ends. This CDR3 is built from 16 residues. As DNA, the CDR3 is TGCGCCAGCAGGCAATCCCTACAGGCCCCCTCCTACGAGCAGTACTTC. It translates to CASRQSLQAPSYEQYF.

This clone occurred once. The V gene is TRBV11-2, the J gene TRBJ1-5; unclear D gene. The CDR3 extends over 13 amino acids. CDR1 is SGHAT, CDR2 FQNNGV, per germline. Trimming took 5 bases from V and 1 from J, leaving 6 bases between them. The CDR3 bases are TGTGCCAGCAGCCGGGAGAGCAATCAGCCCCAGCATTTT. Protein sequence: CASSRESNQPQHF.

V gene TRBV7-8 combines with J gene TRBJ1-5; D possibly corresponds to TRBD1 (5 bases). V gave up 2 bases and J gave up 4 bases, with 21 bases separating them. Germline V gene data show CDR1 as SGHVS and CDR2 as FQNEAQ. This CDR3 is 18 amino acids long. CDR3 sequence (DNA): TGTGCCAGCAGCTTACGAATACCTCGGGTCAGGGATAATCAGCCCCAGCATTTT. Translated: CASSLRIPRVRDNQPQHF.

V gene TRBV4-1 combines with J gene TRBJ2-7, with D possibly matching TRBD1 (6 bases). V gave up 1 base and J gave up 2 bases, with 21 bases separating them. CDR3 length equals 18 residues. Germline V gene lookup returns CDR1 MGHRA and CDR2 YSYEKL. The CDR3 loop is CASSQGQIRGTGTYEQYF. In DNA, the CDR3 is TGCGCCAGCAGCCAAGGCCAGATACGAGGTACAGGGACCTACGAGCAGTACTTC.

The J gene is TRBJ2-7, the V gene TRBV6-6; D is unresolved. CDR1 is MNHNY, CDR2 SVGAGI, per germline (reference sequence). This CDR3 comprises 16 residues. V was shortened by 6 bases and J by 0 bases, with 18 bases between the two germline ends. This CDR3 reads CASSQPRQRNSYEQYF. In DNA, the CDR3 is TGTGCCAGCAGCCAACCCAGGCAGAGGAACTCCTACGAGCAGTACTTC.

This chain uses TRBV7-9 with TRBJ2-7, with a weak D call TRBD1 (6 bases). CDR3 size: 12 residues. Germline-derived CDR1 and CDR2 are SEHNR and FQNEAQ (reference sequence). Trimming shortened V by 4 bases and J by 7 bases, and 11 bases separated the two germline ends. The CDR3: CASSSYRDEQYF. In nucleotides, the CDR3 is TGTGCCAGCAGCTCATACAGGGATGAGCAGTACTTC.

V and J are TRBV11-3 and TRBJ2-3; D is undetermined. Looked up from germline, CDR1 is SGHNT and CDR2 is YENEEA. The CDR3 contains 17 residues. V shed 2 bases and J shed 0 bases, with 15 bases lying between them. In DNA form, the CDR3 reads TGTGCCAGCAGCTTAAATGGCGCTTTGACTAGCACAGATACGCAGTATTTT. Translation gives CASSLNGALTSTDTQYF.

The chain recombines TRBV4-1 with TRBJ2-2; no clear D gene. From germline, CDR1 is MGHRA and CDR2 YSYEKL. Trimming pared 4 bases from V and 0 bases from J, leaving 15 bases between. There are 17 residues in the CDR3. The CDR3 here is CASSPLPRRPNTGELFF. DNA of the CDR3: TGCGCCAGCAGCCCGCTCCCCAGGCGGCCGAACACCGGGGAGCTGTTTTTT.

This clone was observed a few times. V is TRBV28 and J is TRBJ2-7; D possibly matches TRBD1 or TRBD2 (5 bases each). Germline CDR1 MDHEN, CDR2 SYDVKM. The CDR3 consists of 15 residues. V shed 4 bases and J shed 2 bases, with 15 bases lying between them. CDR3 region: CASSSTGTVTYEQYF. The CDR3 nucleotides are TGTGCCAGCAGTTCGACCGGGACGGTAACCTACGAGCAGTACTTC.

This clone was counted a few times. The J gene is TRBJ2-6, the V gene TRBV15, with TRBD1 identical over 7 bases. CDR1 LNHNV and CDR2 YYDKDF come from the germline V gene (reference sequence). This CDR3 is built from 15 residues. Trimming removed 11 bases from V and 2 bases from J; junction bases left unmatched: 9. In DNA form, the CDR3 reads TGTGCCTCCCGGGACAGTCTTGCTGGGGCCAACGTCCTGACTTTC. It encodes CASRDSLAGANVLTF. The entire variable domain, with the rest obtained from reference TRBV15 and TRBJ2-6, is as follows: DAMVIQNPRYQVTQFGKPVTLSCSQTLNHNVMYWYQQKSSQAPKLLFHYYDKDFNNEADTPDNFQSRRPNTSFCFLDIRSPGLGDTAMYLCASRDSLAGANVLTFGAGSRLTVL.

The rearrangement joins TRBV18 to TRBJ2-7; 7 nucleotides line up with TRBD1. Germline loops: CDR1 KGHSH, CDR2 LQKENI. The V and J ends lost 2 bases and 1 base, in that order; junction bases with no gene match: 8. The CDR3 length is 16 residues. Here the CDR3 DNA reads TGTGCCAGCTCACCAACGACAGGGACATCTTCCTACGAGCAGTACTTC. Translating it yields CASSPTTGTSSYEQYF.

The chain joins TRBV9 to TRBJ2-5, with TRBD1 identical over 8 bases. The CDR3 covers 15 residues. Germline loops: CDR1 SGDLS, CDR2 YYNGEE. The V segment lost 2 bases and the J segment 2 bases; nucleotides outside the gene matches: 5. The CDR3 DNA follows: TGTGCCAGCAGCGTCCGAGGGGACAGGCAAGAGACCCAGTACTTC. Translation: CASSVRGDRQETQYF.